This entry lists 21 T cell receptor beta chains sequenced from one sample in a study of cytomegalovirus exposure and HLA in healthy donors. PCR employed 60 Vbeta and 13 Jbeta primers. Assay: immunoSEQ multiplex PCR; the TCRdb copy retains only in-frame clones and omits some. In the table there are some 180,000 clones, around three quarters of which are singletons. The material sequenced was PBMCs. These receptors were obtained from a man aged 30-40 years in good health and CMV-seronegative.

CDR3 in amino acids: CASKWQEDYGYTF. Here the CDR3 DNA reads TGTGCCAGCAAATGGCAGGAGGACTATGGCTACACCTTC. The chain recombines TRBV6-5 with TRBJ1-2; D is undetermined. Germline assignment: CDR1 MNHEY and CDR2 SVGAGI. CDR3 length: 13 residues. The V gene lost 7 bases and the J gene lost 3 bases, with 12 bases spanning the gap.

The chain has TRBV5-1 and TRBJ2-1; 10 bases fit TRBD2. This CDR3 spans 15 amino acids. Germline V CDR1 and CDR2: SGHRS, YFSETQ. Germline trimming cut 2 bases from V and 6 bases from J; bases unmatched to any gene: 5. The CDR3: CASSFKREGPNEQFF. Here the CDR3 DNA reads TGCGCCAGCAGCTTCAAGCGGGAGGGCCCCAATGAGCAGTTCTTC.

This clone has only a few counts. The chain carries TRBV5-1 and TRBJ2-4, with 7 bases identical to TRBD1. The V segment lost 0 bases and the J segment 0 bases; nucleotides outside the gene matches: 0. The CDR3 totals 15 residues. The germline CDR1 and CDR2 sequences are SGHRS and YFSETQ. CDR3 region: CASSLGTGAKNIQYF. The DNA of the CDR3 is TGCGCCAGCAGCTTGGGGACAGGAGCCAAAAACATTCAGTACTTC.

The CDR3 DNA reads as TGTGCCAGCAACCGAGGGAGCACAGATACGCAGTATTTT. Residues: CASNRGSTDTQYF. The gene calls are TRBV2 and TRBJ2-3, with a tentative D call TRBD2 (5 bases). Germline V gene lookup returns CDR1 SNHLY and CDR2 FYNNEI. The CDR3 contains 13 residues. Trimming cost V 7 bases and J 0 bases, with 8 bases left between them.

This chain links TRBV6-5 with TRBJ1-5; no clear D. Trimming took off 0 bases at V and 3 bases at J, with 6 bases between the two ends. This CDR3 comprises 14 residues. From germline, CDR1 is MNHEY and CDR2 SVGAGI. Here the CDR3 DNA reads TGTGCCAGCAGTTACTCGCAGATCAATCAGCCCCAGCATTTT. Translating gives CASSYSQINQPQHF.

The CDR3 nucleotides are TGTGCCAGCAAGAGTTCAGGGGAGGGTGAAAAACTGTTTTTT. Encoded protein: CASKSSGEGEKLFF. The rearrangement uses TRBV6-1 and TRBJ1-4, with D possibly TRBD1 on 6 matching bases. V was clipped by 7 bases and J by 7 bases, with 16 bases between them. The CDR3 contains 14 residues. Germline V lookup: CDR1 MNHNS, CDR2 SASEGT.

The chain uses TRBV30 and TRBJ2-1; the D gene is possibly TRBD1 (6 bases). This CDR3 comprises 13 residues. CDR1 is GTSNPN and CDR2 is SVGIG in the germline V gene (reference sequence). Between the trimmed V and J ends, which lost 1 base and 9 bases, there was a span of 13 bases. The CDR3 DNA reads as TGTGCCTGGAGTGAGTTCGCCAGGGGTGAGCAGTTCTTC. Protein sequence: CAWSEFARGEQFF. The variable domain in full, with the rest retrieved from reference TRBV30 and TRBJ2-1, is SQTIHQWPATLVQPVGSPLSLECTVEGTSNPNLYWYRQAAGRGLQLLFYSVGIGQISSEVPQNLSASRPQDRQFILSSKKLLLSDSGFYLCAWSEFARGEQFFGPGTRLTVL.

The V gene is TRBV27, the J gene TRBJ2-2; weak D call: TRBD1 (5 bases). Trimming stripped 6 bases from V and 5 bases from J, with 16 bases between. The CDR3 extends over 15 amino acids. Germline V lookup: CDR1 MNHEY, CDR2 SMNVEV (reference sequence). CDR3 coding DNA: TGTGCCAGCAGCCCGGACAACCGATGGACCGGGGAGCTGTTTTTT. Its protein is CASSPDNRWTGELFF.

This chain joins TRBV2 and TRBJ1-1, with 12 bases lining up with TRBD1. The V gene end was trimmed by 5 bases and the J gene end by 3 bases; junction bases not matched to a gene: 7. Germline V gene data show CDR1 as SNHLY and CDR2 as FYNNEI. The CDR3 spans 16 residues. The CDR3 DNA reads TGTGCCAGCAGTACACCCGGGACAGGGGGCGACACTGAAGCTTTCTTT. Its protein product is CASSTPGTGGDTEAFF.

V is TRBV28 and J is TRBJ1-1; a possible D gene is TRBD1 (5 bases). Germline V lookup: CDR1 MDHEN, CDR2 SYDVKM. With 3 bases removed from V and 4 bases from J, the gap between germline ends came to 12 bases. The CDR3 runs to 14 residues. The CDR3 loop is CASSLTVMPTEAFF. CDR3 bases: TGTGCCAGCAGTTTGACAGTGATGCCCACTGAAGCTTTCTTT.

The chain carries TRBV6-4 and TRBJ2-6; TRBD1 matches 9 bases. Germline CDR1 and CDR2: MRHNA and SNTAGT. This CDR3 is 18 amino acids long. V lost 4 bases and J lost 6; bases outside the gene matches: 13. CDR3 loop: CASSGGPNRGRSANVLTF. The DNA for the CDR3 is TGTGCCAGCAGTGGGGGGCCGAACAGGGGGCGATCGGCCAACGTCCTGACTTTC.

This clone was observed a single time. The sample contains more than one DNA sequence encoding this CDR3. CDR3 nucleotide sequence: TGTGCCAGTAGCCCGCAGGGAGGGAACACTGAAGCTTTCTTT. Translation: CASSPQGGNTEAFF. J is TRBJ1-1 and V is TRBV19, with a weak D call TRBD1 (5 bases). This CDR3 contains 14 residues. V dropped 6 bases and J dropped 1 base, with 12 bases sitting between them. Germline CDR1 reads LNHDA; CDR2 reads SQIVND (reference sequence).

The rearrangement uses TRBV7-3 and TRBJ2-1; D remains ambiguous. The CDR3 covers 13 residues. Trimming took 3 bases from V and 2 from J, leaving 5 bases between them. Per germline, CDR1 SGHTA and CDR2 FQGTGA. This CDR3 is CASSFRPYNEQFF. CDR3 DNA sequence: TGTGCCAGCAGCTTCAGGCCCTACAATGAGCAGTTCTTC.

V is TRBV11-3 and J is TRBJ2-5; 8 nucleotides agree with TRBD1. In germline, CDR1 is SGHNT, CDR2 YENEEA. With V trimmed by 2 bases and J by 4 bases, 12 bases remained unmatched. There are 17 residues in the CDR3. The CDR3 protein is CASSLSALGTGGETQYF. The DNA of the CDR3 is TGTGCCAGCAGCTTATCAGCCTTGGGGACAGGAGGAGAGACCCAGTACTTC.

The rearrangement links TRBV28 to TRBJ1-1, with 7 positions matching TRBD1. The trim removed 2 bases at V and 3 bases at J, leaving 0 bases unmatched. This CDR3 comprises 13 residues. Germline loops: CDR1 MDHEN, CDR2 SYDVKM. The DNA for the CDR3 is TGTGCCAGCAGTTTAGGGACAGACACTGAAGCTTTCTTT. This sequence encodes CASSLGTDTEAFF.

This rearrangement joins TRBV4-1 to TRBJ1-5; D may be TRBD1 (6 bases). CDR1 MGHRA and CDR2 YSYEKL come from the germline V gene. The germline V and J ends were trimmed by 3 bases and 3 bases, with 18 bases remaining between them. The CDR3 covers 17 residues. The CDR3 region has the DNA TGCGCCAGCAGCCACGATGAGACGGACAGAATCAATCAGCCCCAGCATTTT. Translation: CASSHDETDRINQPQHF.

The chain couples TRBV5-1 to TRBJ2-7, with 7 bases fitting TRBD2. There are 13 residues in the CDR3. J gave up 6 bases and V 4 bases, and 7 bases lay outside the gene matches. The germline V gene has CDR1 SGHRS and CDR2 YFSETQ. CDR3 region: CASSLEWGGEQYF. The CDR3 bases are TGCGCCAGCAGCCTGGAATGGGGGGGCGAGCAGTACTTC.

This chain's CDR3 is CASSPLPGQQRNTEAFF. The DNA of the CDR3 is TGTGCCAGCAGTCCTCTTCCGGGTCAACAAAGGAACACTGAAGCTTTCTTT. The V call is TRBV7-9, the J call TRBJ1-1; no clear D. This CDR3 is built from 17 residues. V was shortened by 6 bases and J by 1 base, with 21 bases between the two germline ends. CDR1 and CDR2 (germline): SEHNR, FQNEAQ (reference sequence).

The V call is TRBV28, the J call TRBJ2-1, with 10 bases that match TRBD2. The CDR3 consists of 16 residues. Per the germline V gene, CDR1 is MDHEN and CDR2 is SYDVKM. J gave up 4 bases and V 1 base, and 4 bases lay outside the gene matches. The CDR3: CASSLFGTSVYNEQFF. CDR3 sequence (DNA): TGTGCCAGCAGTTTATTCGGGACTAGCGTATACAATGAGCAGTTCTTC.

This chain connects TRBV6-1 to TRBJ2-5; possible D gene TRBD2, 6 bases. V lost 11 bases and J lost 1, with 14 bases in between. CDR3 size: 13 residues. Germline CDR1 reads MNHNS; CDR2 reads SASEGT. DNA for the CDR3: TGTGCCGCGGGGCGACGACGCCAAGAGACCCAGTACTTC. Residues: CAAGRRRQETQYF.

This clone showed up just once. This sequence joins TRBV27 and TRBJ1-2; 7 positions match TRBD1. The germline V gene has CDR1 MNHEY and CDR2 SMNVEV (reference sequence). The CDR3 consists of 13 residues. The J segment lost 2 bases and the V segment lost 6 bases, leaving 3 bases of the junction unmatched. CDR3 amino acids: CASRKTGNYGYTF. The CDR3 coding sequence is TGTGCCAGCAGAAAGACAGGGAACTATGGCTACACCTTC.